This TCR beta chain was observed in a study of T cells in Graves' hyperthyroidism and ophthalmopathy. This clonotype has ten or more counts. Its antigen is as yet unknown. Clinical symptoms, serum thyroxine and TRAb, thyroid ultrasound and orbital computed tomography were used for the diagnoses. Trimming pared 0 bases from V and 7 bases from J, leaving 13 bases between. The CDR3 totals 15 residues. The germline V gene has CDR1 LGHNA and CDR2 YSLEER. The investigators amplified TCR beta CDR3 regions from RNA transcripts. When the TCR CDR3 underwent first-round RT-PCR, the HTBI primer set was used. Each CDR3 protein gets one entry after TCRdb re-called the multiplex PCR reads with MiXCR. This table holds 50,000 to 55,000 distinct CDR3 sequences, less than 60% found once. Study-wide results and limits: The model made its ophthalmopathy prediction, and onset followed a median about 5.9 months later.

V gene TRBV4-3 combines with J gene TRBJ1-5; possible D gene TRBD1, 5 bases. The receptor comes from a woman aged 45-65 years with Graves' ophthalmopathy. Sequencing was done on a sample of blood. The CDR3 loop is CASSQDRGTSQPQHF. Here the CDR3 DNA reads TGCGCCAGCAGCCAAGACCGGGGCACCAGCCAGCCCCAGCATTTT.